These 10 T cell receptor beta chains were sequenced from one sample in a study of shared clonotypes between healthy human individuals (dated by TCRdb to about 2020). For the CD8 naive samples, CD45RO-negative cells were positively selected for CCR7, yielding a CD45RA+CCR7+ population from which TemRA cells were excluded. The library was prepared using the immunoSEQ multiplex PCR assay. Sourced from immuneACCESS, this table was stored by TCRdb with only in-frame sequences that have V and J called. A share of the clones is absent; for the studies checked, an unresolved V gene accounts for under half, and the remainder has no known explanation. The sample table holds around 1.9 million clones, of which more than 85% were seen once. The ten largest clones add up to roughly 1.8% of the sample. What was sequenced was naive CD8+ T cells from PBMCs. This specimen's cell subset or site label, per the study, means: CD45RA+CCR7+. The receptors stem from a man between 18 and 29 years old in good health. Some clones in this sample may be carry-over from other donors' samples.

A note on this clone: Different DNA sequences within this sample yield the same CDR3. Here the CDR3 DNA reads TGTGCCAGCAGCTTGGAGGGCAGCTCCTACGAGCAGTACTTC. Amino acid sequence: CASSLEGSSYEQYF. The chain combines TRBV7-6 with TRBJ2-7; D possibly corresponds to TRBD2 (6 bases). V was cut by 3 bases and J by 0 bases, with 9 bases left in between. Germline-derived CDR1 and CDR2 are SGHVS and FNYEAQ. The CDR3 is made up of 14 amino acids.

This chain uses TRBV6-5 with TRBJ1-5; D is possibly TRBD1 (6 bases). CDR1 and CDR2 from the germline V gene are MNHEY and SVGAGI. The CDR3 loop spans 15 amino acids. Trimming cost V 0 bases and J 4 bases, with 10 bases left between them. The DNA of the CDR3 is TGTGCCAGCAGTTACTCTCAGGGGTTTAATCAGCCCCAGCATTTT. Amino acid sequence: CASSYSQGFNQPQHF.

The chain combines TRBV7-3 with TRBJ2-3, with TRBD2 matching 8 bases. Germline trimming cut 3 bases from V and 4 bases from J; bases unmatched to any gene: 6. Per germline, CDR1 SGHTA and CDR2 FQGTGA. The CDR3 contains 15 residues. The CDR3 DNA reads as TGTGCCAGCAGCTTCGGGGGGGCCGAAGCAGATACGCAGTATTTT. Protein sequence: CASSFGGAEADTQYF.

This clone has just one count. The chain carries TRBV9 and TRBJ1-2, with D hard to call. The CDR3 sequence is 15 residues long. The V gene lost 4 bases and the J gene lost 6 bases, with 19 bases spanning the gap. Germline loops: CDR1 SGDLS, CDR2 YYNGEE. The CDR3 DNA follows: TGTGCCAGCAGCCCCCCGTCGGGTGGTGGGAATGGCTACACCTTC. This codes for CASSPPSGGGNGYTF.

J is TRBJ2-4 and V is TRBV6-5, with a tentative D call TRBD2 (6 bases). V shed 5 bases and J shed 0 bases, with 11 bases lying between them. Germline CDR1 is MNHEY and CDR2 is SVGAGI. This CDR3 has 15 residues. The CDR3 reads CASSGGNPAKNIQYF. For the CDR3, the DNA is TGTGCCAGCAGTGGGGGGAACCCAGCCAAAAACATTCAGTACTTC.

A few counts support this clone. The chain uses TRBV15 and TRBJ2-2; no reliable D call. This CDR3 contains 13 residues. Trimming pared 3 bases from V and 6 bases from J, leaving 8 bases between. CDR1 LNHNV and CDR2 YYDKDF come from the germline V gene (reference sequence). The CDR3 coding sequence is TGTGCCACCAGCAGGACCGCCGCCGGGGAGCTGTTTTTT. This codes for CATSRTAAGELFF. Combining the CDR3 with reference TRBV15 and TRBJ2-2 gives the whole variable domain DAMVIQNPRYQVTQFGKPVTLSCSQTLNHNVMYWYQQKSSQAPKLLFHYYDKDFNNEADTPDNFQSRRPNTSFCFLDIRSPGLGDTAMYLCATSRTAAGELFFGEGSRLTVL.

Turning to this clone: Other DNA sequences within the sample encode an identical CDR3. The chain links TRBV7-9 to TRBJ1-3; D not certain. The CDR3 covers 15 residues. V dropped 1 base and J dropped 1 base, with 8 bases sitting between them. Germline V gives CDR1 SEHNR, CDR2 FQNEAQ (reference sequence). In nucleotides, the CDR3 is TGTGCCAGCAGCTTAGGCAGAACTTCTGGAAACACCATATATTTT. Protein: CASSLGRTSGNTIYF. Supplemented by reference TRBV7-9 and TRBJ1-3, the full variable domain reads DTGVSQNPRHKITKRGQNVTFRCDPISEHNRLYWYRQTLGQGPEFLTYFQNEAQLEKSRLLSDRFSAERPKGSFSTLEIQRTEQGDSAMYLCASSLGRTSGNTIYFGEGSWLTVV.

The CDR3 DNA sequence: TGTGCCAGTAGTATAGTGGGCCAAGGTCCTCTTTACACCGGGGAGCTGTTTTTT. Translation gives CASSIVGQGPLYTGELFF. The rearrangement uses TRBV19 and TRBJ2-2; D remains unclear. The V end lost 1 base, the J end lost 3 bases, and 18 bases lay between the germline ends. Germline V gives CDR1 LNHDA, CDR2 SQIVND (reference sequence). The CDR3 loop spans 18 amino acids.

The J gene is TRBJ1-5, the V gene TRBV27; TRBD1 matches at 9 bases. The CDR3 runs 15 residues. After removal of 3 bases from V and 2 bases from J, the junction contained 2 bases not matched to a gene. Germline V gene lookup returns CDR1 MNHEY and CDR2 SMNVEV (reference sequence). CDR3 in amino acids: CASSLGQGRNQPQHF. In DNA form, the CDR3 reads TGTGCCAGCAGTTTGGGACAGGGCCGCAATCAGCCCCAGCATTTT.

The chain couples TRBV7-9 to TRBJ2-5; D may be TRBD2 (5 bases). V lost 4 bases, J lost 4 bases, and 13 bases lay in between. The length of the CDR3 is 14 residues. Germline V gene lookup returns CDR1 SEHNR and CDR2 FQNEAQ (reference sequence). This chain's CDR3 is CASSSPGVGETQYF. CDR3 in DNA: TGTGCCAGCAGCTCCCCCGGGGTCGGAGAGACCCAGTACTTC.